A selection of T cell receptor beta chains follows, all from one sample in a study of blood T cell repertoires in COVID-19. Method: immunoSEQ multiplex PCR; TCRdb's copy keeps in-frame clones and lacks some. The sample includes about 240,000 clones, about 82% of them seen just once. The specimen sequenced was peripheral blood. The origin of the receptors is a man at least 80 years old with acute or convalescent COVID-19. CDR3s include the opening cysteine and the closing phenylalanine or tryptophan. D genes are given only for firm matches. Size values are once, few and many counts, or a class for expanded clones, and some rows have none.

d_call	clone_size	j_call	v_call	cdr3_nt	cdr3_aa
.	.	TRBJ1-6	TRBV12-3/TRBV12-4	TGTGCCAGCAGACCGGGACACCAAAGACTCCACTTT	CASRPGHQRLHF
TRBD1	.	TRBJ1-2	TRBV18	TGTGCCAGCTCACCAGATGTCGGACAGGGATCCTATGGCTACACCTTC	CASSPDVGQGSYGYTF
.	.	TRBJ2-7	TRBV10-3	TGTGCCATGAGAGCGCCCGACTCCTACGAGCAGTACTTC	CAMRAPDSYEQYF
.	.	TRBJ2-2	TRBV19	TGTGCCAGTAAAAAAGAGAGCGGCGGGACCGGGGAGCTGTTTTTT	CASKKESGGTGELFF
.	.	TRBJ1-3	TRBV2	TGTGCCAGCAGTGAGGGCCTCCCCTCGGATTTT	CASSEGLPSDF
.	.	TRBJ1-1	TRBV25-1	TGTGCCAGCAGTGAAGGACAGATGAACACTGAAGCTTTCTTT	CASSEGQMNTEAFF
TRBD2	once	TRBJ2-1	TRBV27	TGTGCCAGCAGTTTATCCAGCGGGATGGTGTATGAGCAGTTCTTC	CASSLSSGMVYEQFF
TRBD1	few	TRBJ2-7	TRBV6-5	TGTGCCAGCAGTTCTGACAGGGCCGACGAGCAGTACTTC	CASSSDRADEQYF
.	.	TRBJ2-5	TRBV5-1	TGCGCCAGCAGCCTGAGCCCAGGGAACCCAGAGACCCAGTACTTC	CASSLSPGNPETQYF
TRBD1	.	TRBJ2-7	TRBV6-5	TGTGCCAGCAGGACCGGACAGGGCGAGCAGTACTTC	CASRTGQGEQYF
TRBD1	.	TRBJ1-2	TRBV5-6	TGTGCCAGCAGGCAGGGGGGCTATTTCTATGGCTACACCTTC	CASRQGGYFYGYTF
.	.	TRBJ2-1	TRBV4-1	TGCGCCAGCAGCCAAGTTGGAGGTAGGACGAAAAACAATGAGCAGTTCTTC	CASSQVGGRTKNNEQFF
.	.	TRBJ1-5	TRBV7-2	TGTGCCAGCAGCGGACAGCCCAATCAGCCCCAGCATTTT	CASSGQPNQPQHF
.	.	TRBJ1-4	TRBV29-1	TGCAGCGTTGAAGATTGGGGGCGCGATGAAAAACTGTTTTTT	CSVEDWGRDEKLFF
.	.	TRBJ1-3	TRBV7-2	TGTGCCAGCAGCCCGGGGGGCCCCAGCTCTGGAAACACCATATATTTT	CASSPGGPSSGNTIYF
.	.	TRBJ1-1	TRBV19	TGTGCCAGTAGTCCTCTGCGGGGGACTGAAGCTTTCTTT	CASSPLRGTEAFF
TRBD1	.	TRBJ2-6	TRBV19	TGTGCCAGTAGTATACAGGGGGCGACTGGGGCCAACGTCCTGACTTTC	CASSIQGATGANVLTF
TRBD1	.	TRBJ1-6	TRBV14	TGTGCCAGCAGCGGAGGGACAGGAGTTCGAACACCCCTCCACTTT	CASSGGTGVRTPLHF
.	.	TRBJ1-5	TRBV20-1	TGCAGTGCTAGTGCGGGTTATAGCAATCAGCCCCAGCATTTT	CSASAGYSNQPQHF
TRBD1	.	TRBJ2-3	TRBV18	TGTGCCAGCTCACGGACAGGGGGGCCCCCGCCCACAGATACGCAGTATTTT	CASSRTGGPPPTDTQYF
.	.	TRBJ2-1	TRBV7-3	TGTGCCAGCAGCCGCGGGTTGAGAGATGAGCAGTTCTTC	CASSRGLRDEQFF
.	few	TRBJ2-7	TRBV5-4	TGTGCCAGCAGCTTGGAAAGGGGCGAGCAGTACTTC	CASSLERGEQYF
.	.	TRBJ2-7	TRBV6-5	TGTGCCAGCAGTTACTTCAGGGGGGACTACGAGCAGTACTTC	CASSYFRGDYEQYF
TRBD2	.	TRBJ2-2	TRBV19	TGTGCCAGTAAAGGCGGGGGGCACGGGGAGCTGTTTTTT	CASKGGGHGELFF
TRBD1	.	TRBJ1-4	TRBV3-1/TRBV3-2	TGTGCCAGCAGCCAAGAGTTGGGACAGGATGAAAAACTGTTTTTT	CASSQELGQDEKLFF
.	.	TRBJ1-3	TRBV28	TGTGCCAGCAGTAAGATACGGGAGGGAAACACCATATATTTT	CASSKIREGNTIYF
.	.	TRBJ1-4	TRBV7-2	TGTGCCAGCAGCTCCCCGACTGATAAACTGTTTTTT	CASSSPTDKLFF
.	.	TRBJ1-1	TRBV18	TGTGCCAGCTCACCACCGGCACGGGCGGGCGGTACTGAAGCTTTCTTT	CASSPPARAGGTEAFF
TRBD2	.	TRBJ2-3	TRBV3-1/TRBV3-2	TGTGCCAGCAACGACGGACTAGCGAGCACAGATACGCAGTATTTT	CASNDGLASTDTQYF
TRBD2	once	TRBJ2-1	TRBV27	TGTGCCAGCAGTTTAAGAGGAACTAGCGGGAGCTACAATGAGCAGTTCTTC	CASSLRGTSGSYNEQFF